The clone carrying this T cell receptor (beta chain) was counted once. The antigen is undetermined. Everyone who donated was a healthy bone marrow donor. This entry comes from a study of cytomegalovirus exposure and HLA in healthy donors. Points from the study as a whole: A later analysis by the authors found several of the most significant clusters apparently linked to common viral pathogens. Overall, around 150 TCR beta chains were annotated as cytomegalovirus-associated.

Primers included in the PCR were 60 Vbeta and 13 Jbeta primers. In the original analysis: The authors later counted around 80 million unique TCR beta chains, 9.5 million to 13 million of them shared. The repertoire was sequenced with immunoSEQ multiplex PCR; TCRdb's copy has only in-frame clones and lacks some. V and J calls and clone size follow that table, whereas D and trimming were derived from the DNA. This table has fewer than 250,000 clones, roughly 80% appearing once. Germline V gene data show CDR1 as MNHEY and CDR2 as SMNVEV (reference sequence). J lost 5 bases, V lost 5 bases, and 11 bases had no gene match. The CDR3 runs to 15 residues.

This receptor was identified in a girl aged 2 to 9 in good health and CMV-seronegative. The sequenced sample was PBMCs. V gene TRBV27 combines with J gene TRBJ2-7; 8 positions agree with TRBD2. Here the CDR3 DNA reads TGTGCCAGCAGTCTTGCGGGGGGCCCCTTCGACGAGCAGTACTTC. Translating it yields CASSLAGGPFDEQYF.